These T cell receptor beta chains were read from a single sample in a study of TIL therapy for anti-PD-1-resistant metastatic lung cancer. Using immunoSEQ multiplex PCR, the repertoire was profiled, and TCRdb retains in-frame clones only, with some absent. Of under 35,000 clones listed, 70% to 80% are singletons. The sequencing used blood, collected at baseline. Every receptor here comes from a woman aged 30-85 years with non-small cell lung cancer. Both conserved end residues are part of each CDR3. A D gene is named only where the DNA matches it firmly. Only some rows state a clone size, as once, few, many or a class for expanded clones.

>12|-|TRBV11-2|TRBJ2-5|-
CASSLVQETQYF
TGTGCCAGCAGCTTAGTTCAAGAGACCCAGTACTTC
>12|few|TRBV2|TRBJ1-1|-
CASLEFDTEAFF
TGTGCCAGTTTAGAATTTGACACTGAAGCTTTCTTT
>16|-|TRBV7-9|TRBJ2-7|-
CASSSPTRRLGYEQYF
TGTGCCAGCAGCTCCCCGACGCGGCGCCTGGGCTACGAGCAGTACTTC
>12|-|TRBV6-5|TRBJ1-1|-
CASSRGFTEAFF
TGTGCCAGCAGCAGGGGATTCACTGAAGCTTTCTTT
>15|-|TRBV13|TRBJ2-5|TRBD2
CASSRAGGWQETQYF
TGTGCCAGCAGCCGTGCCGGGGGGTGGCAAGAGACCCAGTACTTC
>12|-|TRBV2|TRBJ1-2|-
CATRQGKTGYTF
TGTGCCACCAGACAAGGGAAAACTGGCTACACCTTC
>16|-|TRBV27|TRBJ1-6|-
CASRRQGAFANSPLHF
TGTGCCAGCAGGCGGCAAGGGGCATTCGCTAATTCACCCCTCCACTTT
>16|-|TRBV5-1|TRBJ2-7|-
CASSLAVGRAGGEQYF
TGCGCCAGCAGCTTGGCCGTGGGCAGGGCTGGAGGCGAGCAGTACTTC
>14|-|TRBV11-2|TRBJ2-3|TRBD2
CASSLWTSGSSQYF
TGTGCCAGCAGCTTATGGACTAGCGGGAGTTCGCAGTATTTT
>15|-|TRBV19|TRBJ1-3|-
CASSFPGPSGNTIYF
TGTGCCAGTAGTTTCCCGGGCCCCAGTGGAAACACCATATATTTT
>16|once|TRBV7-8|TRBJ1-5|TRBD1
CASTSGQGGLNQPQHF
TGTGCCAGCACCTCCGGACAGGGCGGGCTAAATCAGCCCCAGCATTTT
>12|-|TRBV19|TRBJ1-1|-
CASSSRTGEAFF
TGTGCCAGTAGTTCACGGACGGGTGAAGCTTTCTTT
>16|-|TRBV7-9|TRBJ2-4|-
CASSSSTILAKNIQYF
TGTGCCAGCAGCTCTTCGACTATCTTAGCCAAAAACATTCAGTACTTC
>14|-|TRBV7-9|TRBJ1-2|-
CASSSETALDGYTF
TGTGCCAGCAGCTCCGAGACCGCACTTGATGGCTACACCTTC
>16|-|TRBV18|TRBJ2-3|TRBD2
CASSPKGTSGGSTQYF
TGTGCCAGCTCACCAAAAGGGACTAGCGGAGGTAGTACGCAGTATTTT
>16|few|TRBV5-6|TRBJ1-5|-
CASSSSSLGPNQPQHF
TGTGCCAGCAGCTCGTCGTCCTTAGGACCCAATCAGCCCCAGCATTTT
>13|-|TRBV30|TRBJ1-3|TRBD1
CAWWDSSGNTIYF
TGTGCCTGGTGGGACAGCTCTGGAAACACCATATATTTT
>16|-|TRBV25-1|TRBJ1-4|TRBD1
CASSDTTGATNEKLFF
TGTGCCAGCAGTGATACGACAGGGGCCACTAATGAAAAACTGTTTTTT
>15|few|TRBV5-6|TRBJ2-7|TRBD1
CASSASLGTDYEQYF
TGTGCCAGCAGCGCCTCCCTTGGGACAGACTACGAGCAGTACTTC
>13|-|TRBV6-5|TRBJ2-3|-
CASTVAGADTQYF
TGTGCCAGCACCGTAGCTGGGGCAGATACGCAGTATTTT
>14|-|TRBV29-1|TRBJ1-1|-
CSVDGGRVDTEAFF
TGCAGCGTTGATGGGGGGCGGGTGGACACTGAAGCTTTCTTT
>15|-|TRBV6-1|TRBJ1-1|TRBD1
CASRVVPGQGFEAFF
TGTGCCAGCAGGGTCGTCCCGGGACAGGGGTTTGAAGCTTTCTTT
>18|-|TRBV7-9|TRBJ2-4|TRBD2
CASSLGTSGSIAKNIQYF
TGTGCCAGCAGCTTAGGGACTAGTGGATCGATAGCCAAAAACATTCAGTACTTC
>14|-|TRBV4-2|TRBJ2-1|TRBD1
CASSHRDRHNEQFF
TGTGCCAGCAGCCACCGGGACAGACACAATGAGCAGTTCTTC
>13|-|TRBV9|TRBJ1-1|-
CASSVGTNTEAFF
TGTGCCAGCAGCGTTGGAACGAACACTGAAGCTTTCTTT
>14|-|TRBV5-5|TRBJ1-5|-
CASSLVMSDQPQHF
TGTGCCAGCAGCTTGGTAATGTCCGATCAGCCCCAGCATTTT
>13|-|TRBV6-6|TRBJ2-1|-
CASSLGSTVEQFF
TGTGCCAGCAGTTTAGGGTCGACTGTTGAGCAGTTCTTC
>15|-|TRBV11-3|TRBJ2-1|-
CASKPLSVRGDEQFF
TGTGCCAGCAAGCCCCTAAGCGTTAGAGGCGATGAGCAGTTCTTC
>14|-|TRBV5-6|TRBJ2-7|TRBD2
CASMREGTRYEQYF
TGTGCCAGCATGAGGGAGGGAACGAGGTACGAGCAGTACTTC
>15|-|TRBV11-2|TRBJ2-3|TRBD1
CASSFLQGAGDTQYF
TGTGCCAGCAGCTTCCTACAGGGGGCGGGGGATACGCAGTATTTT
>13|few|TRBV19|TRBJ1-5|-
CASRDKSNQPQHF
TGTGCCAGCCGGGACAAAAGCAATCAGCCCCAGCATTTT
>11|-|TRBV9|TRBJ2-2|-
CASSVAGELFF
TGTGCCAGCAGCGTGGCCGGGGAGCTGTTTTTT
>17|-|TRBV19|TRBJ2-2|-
CASSIQLGTSNTGELFF
TGTGCCAGTAGTATCCAACTCGGGACTTCGAACACCGGGGAGCTGTTTTTT
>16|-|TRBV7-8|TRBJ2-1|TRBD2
CASSPTWRGKYNEQFF
TGTGCCAGCAGCCCGACGTGGCGGGGGAAGTACAATGAGCAGTTCTTC
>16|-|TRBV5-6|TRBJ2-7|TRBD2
CASSLRSSGRLDEQYF
TGTGCCAGCAGCTTGAGGTCTAGCGGGAGGTTGGACGAGCAGTACTTC
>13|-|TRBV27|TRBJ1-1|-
CASSFTGQTEAFF
TGTGCCAGCAGTTTCACGGGACAAACTGAAGCTTTCTTT
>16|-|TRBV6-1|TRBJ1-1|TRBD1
CASSEPRGQANTEAFF
TGTGCCAGCAGTGAGCCCAGGGGGCAGGCGAACACTGAAGCTTTCTTT
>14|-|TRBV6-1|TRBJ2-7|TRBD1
CASRGTGGVYEQYF
TGTGCCAGCAGGGGGACAGGAGGGGTCTACGAGCAGTACTTC
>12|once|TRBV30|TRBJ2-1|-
CAWSRGRDEQFF
TGTGCCTGGAGTCGGGGCCGAGATGAGCAGTTCTTC
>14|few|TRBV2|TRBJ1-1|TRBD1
CASSTGVTGAEAFF
TGTGCCAGCAGCACAGGGGTCACAGGAGCTGAAGCTTTCTTT
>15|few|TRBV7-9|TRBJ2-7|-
CASNPQGGNLYEQYF
TGTGCCAGCAACCCCCAAGGCGGGAATCTTTACGAGCAGTACTTC
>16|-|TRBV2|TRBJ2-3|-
CASSAGLQLTTDTQYF
TGTGCCAGCAGCGCTGGACTCCAGCTTACCACAGATACGCAGTATTTT
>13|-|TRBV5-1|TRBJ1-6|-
CASSLNFGGSLHF
TGCGCCAGCAGCTTGAACTTCGGGGGGTCCCTCCACTTT
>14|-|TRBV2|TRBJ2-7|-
CASSSGFSRYEQYF
TGTGCCAGCAGCTCAGGGTTCTCGCGATACGAGCAGTACTTC
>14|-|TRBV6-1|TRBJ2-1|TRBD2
CASRLAEGYNEQFF
TGTGCCAGCAGACTAGCGGAAGGTTACAATGAGCAGTTCTTC
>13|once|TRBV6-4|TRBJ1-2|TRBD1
CANLTGIDYGYTF
TGTGCCAACTTGACAGGGATAGACTATGGCTACACCTTC
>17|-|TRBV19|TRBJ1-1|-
CASSFMPNQGSGTEAFF
TGTGCCAGTAGTTTTATGCCTAATCAGGGTAGCGGGACTGAAGCTTTCTTT
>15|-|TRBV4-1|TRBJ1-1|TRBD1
CASSQDNRGLTEAFF
TGCGCCAGCAGCCAAGATAACAGGGGTCTCACTGAAGCTTTCTTT
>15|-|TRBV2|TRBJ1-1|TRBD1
CASMGPGQGLRIAFF
TGTGCCAGCATGGGACCGGGACAGGGTCTCAGAATAGCTTTCTTT
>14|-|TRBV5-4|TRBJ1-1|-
CASSLPGQNTEAFF
TGTGCCAGCAGCTTACCGGGACAGAACACTGAAGCTTTCTTT
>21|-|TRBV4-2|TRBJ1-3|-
CASSPGKDKPSISPSGNTIYF
TGTGCCAGCAGCCCGGGGAAGGACAAACCGTCAATTAGCCCCTCTGGAAACACCATATATTTT
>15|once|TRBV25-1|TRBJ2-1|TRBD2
CASSEGLAEYNEQFF
TGTGCCAGCAGTGAAGGTCTAGCGGAATACAATGAGCAGTTCTTC